Given below is one T cell receptor (beta chain) in context. The antigen is undetermined. A junction boundary mismatches the germline segment, possibly from a read error. The sample originates from a study of cytomegalovirus exposure and HLA in healthy donors. Findings and limits, study-wide: It was reported that TCR beta sequences correctly inferred the HLA-A and HLA-B alleles for most subjects. Some highly shared sequence variants likely arose as a pipeline artifact.

Looked up from germline, CDR1 is SGDLS and CDR2 is YYNGEE. The CDR3 covers 13 residues. Use of 60 Vbeta and 13 Jbeta primers characterized the PCR. The protocol was immunoSEQ multiplex PCR, while the TCRdb copy is restricted to in-frame clones and leaves out a portion. The table has approximately 150,000 clones, 75% to 85% seen once. The receptor was isolated from a human donor in good health. The material sequenced was PBMCs. The rearrangement links TRBV9 to TRBJ1-2; D may be TRBD1 (5 bases). CDR3 nucleotides: TGTGCCAGCAGCGTAGTGACAGTTCACGGCTACCCCTTC. Protein product: CASSVVTVHGYPF.